This T cell receptor beta chain appears in the sequencing data of a study of cytotoxic CD8 clonotypes in ibrutinib-treated CLL. Study-wide findings and caveats: Sampling times, which were not matched between the groups, differed between sustained-remission patients and progressing patients. Whereas clonality rose at ibrutinib response, it declined toward baseline at progression.

Library input was roughly 1.9 micrograms of DNA from cryopreserved PBMCs. The assay was immunoSEQ multiplex PCR, and TCRdb's table has in-frame clones only and misses some. The sample lists roughly 250,000 clones, 70% seen once, with approximately 15% in the top ten. V lost 4 bases, J lost 7 bases, and 7 bases lay in between. Per the germline V gene, CDR1 is MDHEN and CDR2 is SYDVKM. The CDR3 contains 12 residues. With respect to this clone: Its antigen is not identified.

The chain combines TRBV28 with TRBJ2-2, with D perhaps assigned TRBD1 or TRBD2 (5 bases each). The specimen comprised PBMCs, sampled after 24 months of ibrutinib treatment. The source of this sequence is a human donor with chronic lymphocytic leukemia. CDR3 nucleotide sequence: TGTGCCAGCAGTTGGGGGAACGGGGAGCTGTTTTTT. It is translated as CASSWGNGELFF.